This passage covers 19 T cell receptor beta chains from one sample sequenced in a study of T cells in Graves' hyperthyroidism and ophthalmopathy. RNA transcripts provided the source from which TCR beta CDR3 regions were amplified. During a first-round RT-PCR of the TCR CDR3, the HTBI primer set was used. TCRdb analysed the multiplex PCR reads with MiXCR anew, one entry per CDR3 protein. Of 600,000 to 850,000 distinct CDR3 sequences in the sample, over 15% were seen once. The material sequenced was blood. The receptor set was obtained from a woman in her forties or fifties with Graves' hyperthyroidism that later progressed to Graves' ophthalmopathy.

A remark on this clonotype: An end of the junction does not agree with germline; a read error may underlie this. The chain uses TRBV24-1 and TRBJ2-2; D is ambiguous. The V gene's germline CDR1 is KGHDR and CDR2 SFDVKD. The CDR3 is 14 residues long. DNA for the CDR3: TGTGCCACCAGTGGTTTGTACGACACCGGGGAGCTGTTTTTT. Translated, it gives CATSGLYDTGELFF.

This clonotype was seen repeatedly, ten times or more. This chain links TRBV28 with TRBJ1-2; 12 bases are a match to TRBD1. Germline-derived CDR1 and CDR2 are MDHEN and SYDVKM. Losses at the gene ends were 7 bases for V and 7 bases for J; bases not matched to a gene: 13. The CDR3 has 16 residues. DNA for the CDR3: TGTGCCAGCACCCCGTTCGGGGGACAGGGGGCTTCTGGCTACACCTTC. Translation: CASTPFGGQGASGYTF.

This clonotype showed up just a few times. J is TRBJ1-4 and V is TRBV7-8; no reliable D call. CDR3 length equals 14 residues. Trimming removed 1 base at V and 7 bases at J, with 10 bases between. Germline V CDR1 and CDR2: SGHVS, FQNEAQ. The DNA for the CDR3 is TGTGCCAGCAGCTTAGACTCCTTCGGTGAAAAACTGTTTTTT. Amino acids: CASSLDSFGEKLFF.

The chain carries TRBV5-1 and TRBJ1-2, with 8 bases fitting TRBD1. V trimming: 3 bases; J trimming: 6 bases; junction bases outside the gene matches: 13. The CDR3 totals 16 residues. The V gene's germline CDR1 is SGHRS and CDR2 YFSETQ. CDR3 sequence (DNA): TGCGCCAGCAGCTCGACAGGGGATCACCCCTGGAATGGCTACACCTTC. Amino acid sequence: CASSSTGDHPWNGYTF.

In its sample, this clonotype was seen a few times. This chain connects TRBV5-1 to TRBJ1-2, with D possibly matching TRBD1 (6 bases). The CDR3 extends over 12 amino acids. Germline CDR1 SGHRS, CDR2 YFSETQ. Trimming shortened V by 7 bases and J by 4 bases, and 11 bases separated the two germline ends. The DNA for the CDR3 is TGCGCCAGCCACGGGGGCCGCTATGGCTACACCTTC. This codes for CASHGGRYGYTF.

The chain carries TRBV29-1 and TRBJ1-5, with TRBD1 matching 8 bases. CDR1 and CDR2 (germline): SQVTM, ANQGSEA. This CDR3 has 15 residues. V gave up 4 bases and J gave up 5 bases; unmatched junction bases: 10. CDR3 amino acids: CSVGDRTGLDQPQHF. CDR3 nucleotides: TGCAGCGTTGGAGACCGGACAGGGTTGGATCAGCCCCAGCATTTT. Using reference TRBV29-1 and TRBJ1-5 for the parts outside the CDR3, the full variable domain is SAVISQKPSRDICQRGTSLTIQCQVDSQVTMMFWYRQQPGQSLTLIATANQGSEATYESGFVIDKFPISRPNLTFSTLTVSNMSPEDSSIYLCSVGDRTGLDQPQHFGDGTRLSIL.

The sample holds a few counts of this clonotype. A read error may account for a junction end that differs from germline. The chain carries TRBV6-1 and TRBJ2-1; D gene unclear. Germline CDR1 MNHNS, CDR2 SASEGT. This CDR3 has 15 amino acids. The CDR3 here is CASCERDGTYNEQFF. As DNA, the CDR3 is TGTGCCAGCTGTGAAAGGGATGGGACCTACAATGAGCAGTTCTTC.

As regards this clonotype: Just one base apart from a much larger clone, this may be a read error. The chain uses TRBV6-2 or TRBV6-3 and TRBJ2-5; D may be TRBD2 (7 bases). Per the germline V gene, CDR1 is MNHEY and CDR2 is SVGEGT. The CDR3 totals 16 residues. Trimming removed 7 bases from V and 5 bases from J, with 23 bases in between. In DNA form, the CDR3 reads TGTGCCAGCACCGAGTGGGGAGGGGGGACAAGTGAGACCCAGTACTTC. Translated: CASTEWGGGTSETQYF.

J is TRBJ2-4 and V is TRBV5-1; no clear D gene. Trimming took 0 bases from V and 0 from J, leaving 7 bases between them. The CDR3 contains 15 residues. The V gene's germline CDR1 is SGHRS and CDR2 YFSETQ. In nucleotides, the CDR3 is TGCGCCAGCAGCTTGGAGAGTCTAGCCAAAAACATTCAGTACTTC. The encoded protein is CASSLESLAKNIQYF.

In this sample, this clonotype turned up many times. The chain employs TRBV11-2 and TRBJ2-2, with D unclear. The CDR3 is 14 residues long. The V end lost 3 bases, the J end lost 4 bases, and 9 bases lay between the germline ends. CDR1 SGHAT and CDR2 FQNNGV come from the germline V gene. CDR3 sequence (DNA): TGTGCCAGCAGCTTTTCGCTGAGCACCGGGGAGCTGTTTTTT. Protein product: CASSFSLSTGELFF.

In regard to this clonotype: This may stem from a read error, because a much larger clone lies one nucleotide away. V is TRBV2 and J is TRBJ2-7, with unresolved D. Trimming removed 2 bases at V and 1 base at J, with 12 bases between. Germline values: CDR1 SNHLY, CDR2 FYNNEI. The length of the CDR3 is 15 residues. For the CDR3, the DNA is TGTGCCAGCAGTGAACGATGGATGACTTCCTACGAGCAGTACTTC. This encodes CASSERWMTSYEQYF.

This clonotype was observed many times. V and J are TRBV7-8 and TRBJ1-2; D might be TRBD1 (5 bases). The CDR3 has 15 amino acids. The germline V and J ends were trimmed by 2 bases and 8 bases, with 18 bases remaining between them. Per germline, CDR1 SGHVS and CDR2 FQNEAQ. The CDR3 DNA is TGTGCCAGCAGCTTATTGTCAGTAGGGGCGAAGGGCTACACCTTC. It translates to CASSLLSVGAKGYTF.

This clonotype appeared many times. The chain joins TRBV3-1 to TRBJ1-4; no definite D call. This CDR3 has 14 residues. Germline V CDR1 and CDR2: LGHDT, YNNKEL (reference sequence). Trimming stripped 5 bases from V and 8 bases from J, with 15 bases between. The CDR3 sequence is CASSIRGFGEKLFF. The CDR3 coding sequence is TGTGCCAGCAGCATCCGCGGGTTTGGGGAAAAACTGTTTTTT.

The chain has TRBV5-1 and TRBJ2-3, with 9 nucleotides matching TRBD2. Germline CDR1 is SGHRS and CDR2 is YFSETQ. With 0 bases clipped from V and 1 base from J, the junction kept 6 bases outside the gene matches. The CDR3 runs 17 residues. The CDR3 region is CASSLVASGDGTDTQYF. The CDR3, as DNA: TGCGCCAGCAGCTTGGTAGCTAGCGGGGATGGCACAGATACGCAGTATTTT.

The chain joins TRBV20-1 to TRBJ2-7; 8 nucleotides line up with TRBD1. V trimming: 5 bases; J trimming: 4 bases; junction bases outside the gene matches: 13. The germline gives CDR1 DFQATT, CDR2 SNEGSKA (reference sequence). There are 15 residues in the CDR3. CDR3 residues: CSAGKVTGVAYEQYF. The CDR3, as DNA: TGCAGTGCTGGAAAGGTGACAGGGGTAGCTTACGAGCAGTACTTC.

With respect to this clonotype: This may be a read error: a much more frequent sequence differs by one nucleotide. The chain links TRBV3-1 to TRBJ1-5; the D is unclear. This CDR3 is 17 amino acids long. Germline lookup yields CDR1 LGHDT and CDR2 YNNKEL (reference sequence). With 1 base removed from V and 2 bases from J, the gap between germline ends came to 15 bases. For the CDR3, the DNA is TGTGCCAGCAGCCAAGGAATTGTGACACTTGGCAATCAGCCCCAGCATTTT. It specifies CASSQGIVTLGNQPQHF.

This chain uses TRBV7-2 with TRBJ1-5; D perhaps matches TRBD1 (5 bases). Germline V gene sequence: CDR1 SGHTA, CDR2 FQGNSA. The CDR3 is made up of 16 amino acids. The ends were cut back, 2 bases at V and 1 base at J, with 12 bases in the middle. The CDR3 DNA follows: TGTGCCAGCAGCTTAATATCCAGGGCAAGCAATCAGCCCCAGCATTTT. Protein: CASSLISRASNQPQHF.

This clonotype showed up just a few times. V and J are TRBV4-1 and TRBJ1-5; tentatively, D is TRBD1 (5 bases). The V and J ends lost 0 bases and 0 bases respectively, with 9 bases between them. CDR3 length: 16 residues. Germline lookup yields CDR1 MGHRA and CDR2 YSYEKL. CDR3 in DNA: TGCGCCAGCAGCCAAGATCCCAGGGTTAGCAATCAGCCCCAGCATTTT. This gives the protein CASSQDPRVSNQPQHF.

The chain is built from TRBV29-1 and TRBJ2-5, with D possibly called TRBD1 or TRBD2 (6 bases each). Germline-derived CDR1 and CDR2 are SQVTM and ANQGSEA. V lost 8 bases and J 0 bases, leaving 13 bases between the germline ends. The CDR3 contains 13 residues. In nucleotides, the CDR3 is TGCAGCTCCACCGGGGGCAACCAAGAGACCCAGTACTTC. Its protein is CSSTGGNQETQYF.